The source of this T cell receptor beta chain is a study of T cell changes during pregnancy in multiple sclerosis. The CDR3 runs to 14 residues. V shed 6 bases and J shed 16 bases, with 22 bases lying between them. Germline-derived CDR1 and CDR2 are MNHEY and SMNVEV (reference sequence). Here immunoSEQ multiplex PCR was the method, and the copy in TCRdb shows in-frame clones only, minus some. Here the sample spans around 88,000 clones, about 92% being singletons. The TCR sequence derives from a female donor in good health, enrolled as a control in a pregnancy study. Specimen: peripheral blood, collected after pregnancy. V and J are TRBV27 and TRBJ2-6, with D uncertain. CDR3 bases: TGTGCCAGCAGCCGTTCACTATTACAACCACTACTGACTTTC. This sequence encodes CASSRSLLQPLLTF. The whole variable domain, filled in from reference TRBV27 and TRBJ2-6, reads EAQVTQNPRYLITVTGKKLTVTCSQNMNHEYMSWYRQDPGLGLRQIYYSMNVEVTDKGDVPEGYKVSRKEKRNFPLILESPSPNQTSLYFCASSRSLLQPLLTFGAGSRLTVL.